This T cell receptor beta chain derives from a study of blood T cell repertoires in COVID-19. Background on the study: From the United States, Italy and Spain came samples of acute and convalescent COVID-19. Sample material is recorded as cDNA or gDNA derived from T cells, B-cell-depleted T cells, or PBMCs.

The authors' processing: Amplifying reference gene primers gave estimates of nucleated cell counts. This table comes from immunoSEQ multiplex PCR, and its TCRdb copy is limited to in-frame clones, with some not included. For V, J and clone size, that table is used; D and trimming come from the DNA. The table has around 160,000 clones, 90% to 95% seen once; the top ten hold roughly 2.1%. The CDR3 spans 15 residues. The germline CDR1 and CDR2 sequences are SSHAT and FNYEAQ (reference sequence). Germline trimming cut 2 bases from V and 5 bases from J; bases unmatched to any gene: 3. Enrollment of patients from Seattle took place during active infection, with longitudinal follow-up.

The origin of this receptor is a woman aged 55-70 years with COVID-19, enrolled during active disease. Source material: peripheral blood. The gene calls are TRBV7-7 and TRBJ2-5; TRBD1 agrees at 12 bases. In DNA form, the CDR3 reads TGTGCCAGCAGCTTAAGGGGACAGGGGGCGGAGACCCAGTACTTC. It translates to CASSLRGQGAETQYF. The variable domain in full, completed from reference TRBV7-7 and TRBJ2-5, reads GAGVSQSPRYKVTKRGQDVTLRCDPISSHATLYWYQQALGQGPEFLTYFNYEAQPDKSGLPSDRFSAERPEGSISTLTIQRTEQRDSAMYRCASSLRGQGAETQYFGPGTRLLVL.